This T cell receptor (beta chain) was sequenced in a study of cytomegalovirus exposure and HLA in healthy donors (dated by TCRdb to 2015 to 2018). Some background on the complete study: According to a later analysis, the roughly 130 validation repertoires were produced on the same platform as the roughly 600 repertoires of the first cohort. The aim of the study was to test whether cataloging public T cell receptors could identify signatures of past pathogen exposure. Besides the first cohort of some 670 subjects, a separate validation cohort made up of 120 different subjects was used. To predict cytomegalovirus infection status, the study combined high-throughput TCR immunosequencing, statistical association of individual TCRs with disease status, and machine learning. General conclusions and limits of the study: The authors suggested that the approach could potentially be extended to other disease states and immunological phenotypes. A few of the identified cytomegalovirus-associated TCR beta chains were confirmed in vitro to be specific for cytomegalovirus antigens. The study listed 150 to 200 TCR beta chains as associated with cytomegalovirus. All 120 or so repertoires were used to score co-occurrence in the validation cohort in a later analysis, because that analysis had no HLA typing for the cohort. Cytomegalovirus status was reported to be diagnosed by the classifier with high specificity and sensitivity in both the original and validation cohorts. While some public TCRs were present in many individuals, most TCR sequences turned up only very rarely across donors. In a later analysis, TCRs clustered in the first cohort were found to also tend to co-occur in the 130 or so validation repertoires, with over 90% of cluster scores above 0.

Library prep was done by the immunoSEQ multiplex PCR assay. The paper's processing steps were these. A statistical classification framework was developed to diagnose cytomegalovirus status using the catalog of TCR beta chain sequences. As stored in TCRdb, this immuneACCESS dataset retains in-frame rearrangements with V and J assigned. A fraction of the clones does not appear; measured against another copy, unresolved V genes explain less than half of the discrepancy, and the remainder lacks a known reason. Clonal size and the V and J genes are those of that table, whereas D and trimming came from the DNA. Within this sample are about 160,000 clones, with approximately 90% of them counted one time only. The ten biggest clones cover approximately 3.1% of the sample. Note on this clone: Its recognized antigen is unknown. There are no base qualities to consult, and no much larger clone falls within one base.

CDR1 and CDR2, looked up from the germline V gene, are MDHEN and SYDVKM. Spanning cysteine to phenylalanine, the CDR3 consists of 15 amino acids. CDR3 DNA is the only sequence kept; it has 45 bases, read in frame from the first base. The trim is 1 base for V and 7 bases for J, with a gap of 13 bases between the germline ends. The donors were included in the validation cohort of 120 subjects, a group kept apart from the roughly 680-subject first cohort. This TCR was recovered from a man younger than 30 in good health and CMV-seronegative. This receptor chain uses TRBV28 and TRBJ1-4; a tentative D match to TRBD1 spans 6 bases. Sequencing input: PBMCs. The CDR3 reads as follows: CASSLYRERGEKLFF. Read as DNA, the sequence is TGTGCCAGCAGTTTATACAGGGAGAGGGGTGAAAAACTGTTTTTT. Full variable domain (CDR3 extended with the reference TRBV28 and TRBJ1-4 proteins): DVKVTQSSRYLVKRTGEKVFLECVQDMDHENMFWYRQDPGLGLRLIYFSYDVKMKEKGDIPEGYSVSREKKERFSLILESASTNQTSMYLCASSLYRERGEKLFFGSGTQLSVL.